This entry describes one TCR beta chain. Trimming took 0 bases from V and 1 from J; bases not matched to a gene: 4. Germline V CDR1 and CDR2: SGDLS, YYNGEE. CDR3 length: 15 residues. Clones were read by immunoSEQ multiplex PCR, and TCRdb kept only the in-frame ones, dropping some. The table shows just over 150,000 clones, with 80% occurring only once. This sample was included in a study of blood T cell repertoires in COVID-19. The rearrangement joins TRBV9 to TRBJ2-7; 7 bases map to TRBD1. This receptor was obtained from a man aged 55 to 70 with acute or convalescent COVID-19. The sequencing input was peripheral blood. The CDR3 DNA sequence: TGTGCCAGCAGCGTAGCCACAGGGGAGTCCTACGAGCAGTACTTC. Residues: CASSVATGESYEQYF.